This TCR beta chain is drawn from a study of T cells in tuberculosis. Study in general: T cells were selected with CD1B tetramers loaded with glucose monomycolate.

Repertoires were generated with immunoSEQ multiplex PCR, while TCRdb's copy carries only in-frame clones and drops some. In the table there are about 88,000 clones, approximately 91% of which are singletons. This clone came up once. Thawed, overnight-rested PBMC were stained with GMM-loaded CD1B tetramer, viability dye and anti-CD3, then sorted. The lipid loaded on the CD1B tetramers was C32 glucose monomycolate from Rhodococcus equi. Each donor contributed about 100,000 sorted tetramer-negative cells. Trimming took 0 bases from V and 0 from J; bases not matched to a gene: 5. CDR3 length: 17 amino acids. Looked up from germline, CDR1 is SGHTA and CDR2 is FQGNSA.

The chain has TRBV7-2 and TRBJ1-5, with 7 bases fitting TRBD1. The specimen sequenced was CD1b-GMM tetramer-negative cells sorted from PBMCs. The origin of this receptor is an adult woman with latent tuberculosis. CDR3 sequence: CASSLALAGGSNQPQHF. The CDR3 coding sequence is TGTGCCAGCAGCTTAGCGCTGGCAGGGGGTAGCAATCAGCCCCAGCATTTT.